This T cell receptor (beta chain) came from a study of follicular helper T cells after annual influenza vaccination. This CDR3 contains 13 residues. Per the germline V gene, CDR1 is SGHRS and CDR2 is YFSETQ. Trimming took off 0 bases at V and 6 bases at J, with 6 bases between the two ends. Here immunoSEQ multiplex PCR was the method, and the copy in TCRdb shows in-frame clones only, minus some. The profile shows approximately 10,000 clones, around four fifths of them singletons. The receptor was derived from an adult who received the influenza vaccine. The specimen was CXCR5- memory CD4+ T cells sorted from blood, collected 6 weeks after influenza vaccination. The rearrangement joins TRBV5-1 to TRBJ2-2, with D perhaps given as TRBD1 or TRBD2 (5 bases each). This CDR3 is CASSLVGAGELFF. The CDR3 coding sequence is TGCGCCAGCAGCTTGGTGGGGGCCGGGGAGCTGTTTTTT.